Below, one TCR beta chain is given with its context. Its target is unknown. Germline lookup yields CDR1 SQVTM and CDR2 ANQGSEA. Deletions cut 3 bases from V and 4 bases from J, with 11 bases between. The CDR3 runs to 13 residues. This sample stems from a study of shared clonotypes between healthy human individuals. Whole-study context: For every donor, three CD4 naive, three CD4 memory, two CD8 naive and one CD8 memory plates were used.

Assay: immunoSEQ multiplex PCR; the TCRdb copy retains only in-frame clones and omits some. Of some 2.1 million clones listed, around 95% are singletons. Notes on the study in general: Only blood was sampled; tissue repertoires likely differ. What limited the represented genetic and exposure-history diversity was the small number of donors. A reduction in generation probabilities was seen for non-shared clonotypes relative to those shared by all four donors.

This chain links TRBV29-1 with TRBJ2-3, with D possibly matching TRBD1 (6 bases). Sequencing input: naive CD4+ T cells sorted from blood. Specified subset: CD45RA+ positively selected. The clonotype originates from a man aged 18 to 29 in good health. The CDR3 sequence: CSVELAGADTQYF. The CDR3 nucleotides are TGCAGCGTTGAGTTGGCAGGGGCAGATACGCAGTATTTT.